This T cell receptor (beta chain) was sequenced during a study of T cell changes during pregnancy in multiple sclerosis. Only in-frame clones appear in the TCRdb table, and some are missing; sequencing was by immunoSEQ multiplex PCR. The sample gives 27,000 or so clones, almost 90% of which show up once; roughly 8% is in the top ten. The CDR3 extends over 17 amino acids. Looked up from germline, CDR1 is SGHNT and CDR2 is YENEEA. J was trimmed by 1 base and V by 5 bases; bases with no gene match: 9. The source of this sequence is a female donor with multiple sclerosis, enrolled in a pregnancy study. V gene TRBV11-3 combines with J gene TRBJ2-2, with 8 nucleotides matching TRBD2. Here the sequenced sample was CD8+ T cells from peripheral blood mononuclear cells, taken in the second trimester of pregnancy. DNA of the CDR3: TGTGCCAGCAGCATATCCCCACTAGCGGAGAACACCGGGGAGCTGTTTTTT. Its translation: CASSISPLAENTGELFF.